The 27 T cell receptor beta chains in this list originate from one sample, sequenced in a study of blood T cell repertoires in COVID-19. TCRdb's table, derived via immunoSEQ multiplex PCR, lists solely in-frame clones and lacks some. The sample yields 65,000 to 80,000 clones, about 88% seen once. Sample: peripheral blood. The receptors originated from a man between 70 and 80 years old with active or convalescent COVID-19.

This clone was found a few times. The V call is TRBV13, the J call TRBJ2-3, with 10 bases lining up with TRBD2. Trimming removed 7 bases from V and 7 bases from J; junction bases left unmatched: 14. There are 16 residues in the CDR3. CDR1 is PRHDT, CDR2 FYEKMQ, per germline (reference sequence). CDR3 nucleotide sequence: TGTGCCAGCAAGTTCAAAGCGGGAGGGCTGATAAATACGCAGTATTTT. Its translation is CASKFKAGGLINTQYF. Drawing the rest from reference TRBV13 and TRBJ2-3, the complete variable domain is AAGVIQSPRHLIKEKRETATLKCYPIPRHDTVYWYQQGPGQDPQFLISFYEKMQSDKGSIPDRFSAQQFSDYHSELNMSSLELGDSALYFCASKFKAGGLINTQYFGPGTRLTVL.

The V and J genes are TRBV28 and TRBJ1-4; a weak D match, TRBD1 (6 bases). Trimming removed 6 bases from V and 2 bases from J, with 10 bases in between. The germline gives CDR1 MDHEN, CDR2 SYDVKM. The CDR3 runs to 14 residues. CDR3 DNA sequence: TGTGCCAGCAGACAGGGACGCACTAATGAAAAACTGTTTTTT. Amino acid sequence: CASRQGRTNEKLFF.

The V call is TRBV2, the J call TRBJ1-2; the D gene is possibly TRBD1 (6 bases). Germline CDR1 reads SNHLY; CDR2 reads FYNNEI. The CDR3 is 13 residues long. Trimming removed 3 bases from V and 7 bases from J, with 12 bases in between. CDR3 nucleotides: TGTGCCAGCAGTGAGGACAGCACTTTTGGCTACACCTTC. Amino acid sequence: CASSEDSTFGYTF.

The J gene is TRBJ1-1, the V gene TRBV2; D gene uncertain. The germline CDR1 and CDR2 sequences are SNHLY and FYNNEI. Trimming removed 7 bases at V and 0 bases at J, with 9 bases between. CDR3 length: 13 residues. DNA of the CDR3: TGTGCCAGCATGCGGGAAATGAACACTGAAGCTTTCTTT. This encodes CASMREMNTEAFF.

The CDR3 nucleotides are TGTGCCAGCAGCCCGACTAGCACAGATACGCAGTATTTT. Translated, it gives CASSPTSTDTQYF. The J gene is TRBJ2-3, the V gene TRBV3-1 (or the pseudogene TRBV3-2), with D uncertain. This CDR3 has 13 residues. The V and J ends lost 4 bases and 0 bases respectively, with 5 bases between them. Germline CDR1 reads LGHDT; CDR2 reads YNNKEL (reference sequence).

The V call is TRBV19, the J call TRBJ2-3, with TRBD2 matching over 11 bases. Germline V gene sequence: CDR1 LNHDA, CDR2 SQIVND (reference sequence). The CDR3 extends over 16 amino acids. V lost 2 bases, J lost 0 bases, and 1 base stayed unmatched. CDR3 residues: CASSIRTSGSTDTQYF. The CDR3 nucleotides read TGTGCCAGTAGTATACGGACTAGCGGGAGCACAGATACGCAGTATTTT.

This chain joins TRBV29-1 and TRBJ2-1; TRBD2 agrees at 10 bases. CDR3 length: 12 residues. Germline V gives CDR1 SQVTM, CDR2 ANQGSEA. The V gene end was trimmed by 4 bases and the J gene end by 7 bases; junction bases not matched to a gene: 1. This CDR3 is CSVVSGGNEQFF. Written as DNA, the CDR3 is TGCAGCGTTGTTAGCGGGGGGAATGAGCAGTTCTTC.

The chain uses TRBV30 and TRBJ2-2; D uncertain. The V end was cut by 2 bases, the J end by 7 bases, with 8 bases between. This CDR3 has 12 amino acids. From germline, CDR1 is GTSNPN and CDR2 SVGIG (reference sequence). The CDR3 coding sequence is TGTGCCTGGAGTCCAGTGTACGGGGAGCTGTTTTTT. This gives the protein CAWSPVYGELFF.

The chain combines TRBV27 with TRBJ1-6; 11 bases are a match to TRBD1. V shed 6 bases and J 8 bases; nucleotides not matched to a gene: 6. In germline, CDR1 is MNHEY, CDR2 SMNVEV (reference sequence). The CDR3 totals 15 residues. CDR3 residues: CASSLRTGGDSPLHF. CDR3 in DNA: TGTGCCAGCAGCCTCAGGACAGGGGGCGATTCACCCCTCCACTTT.

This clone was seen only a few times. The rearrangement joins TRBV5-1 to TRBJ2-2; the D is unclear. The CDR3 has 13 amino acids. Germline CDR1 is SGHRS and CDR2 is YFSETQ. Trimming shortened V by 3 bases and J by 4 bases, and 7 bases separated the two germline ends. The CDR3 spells CASSSGITGELFF. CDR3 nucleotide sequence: TGCGCCAGCAGCTCAGGAATCACCGGGGAGCTGTTTTTT.

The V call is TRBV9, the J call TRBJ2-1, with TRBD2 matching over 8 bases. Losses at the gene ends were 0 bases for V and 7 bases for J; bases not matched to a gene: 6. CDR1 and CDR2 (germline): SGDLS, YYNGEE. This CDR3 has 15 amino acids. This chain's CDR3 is CASSVAGGPWNEQFF. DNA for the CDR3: TGTGCCAGCAGCGTAGCGGGAGGGCCATGGAATGAGCAGTTCTTC.

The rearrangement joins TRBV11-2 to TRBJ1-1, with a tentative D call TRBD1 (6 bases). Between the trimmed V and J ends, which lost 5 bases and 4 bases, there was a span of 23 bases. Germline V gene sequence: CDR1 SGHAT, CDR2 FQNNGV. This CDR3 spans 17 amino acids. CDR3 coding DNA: TGTGCCAGCAGCCTTCGACAGGAGTACCCCTGGGGCACTGAAGCTTTCTTT. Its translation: CASSLRQEYPWGTEAFF.

The CDR3 DNA reads as TGTGCCAGCAGCTTAGACGGTGAGGGCATCTCGGCCACTGAAGCTTTCTTT. Translation: CASSLDGEGISATEAFF. The rearrangement joins TRBV7-9 to TRBJ1-1; no definite D call. Germline-derived CDR1 and CDR2 are SEHNR and FQNEAQ (reference sequence). Trimming pared 1 base from V and 4 bases from J, leaving 19 bases between. This CDR3 region has 17 residues.

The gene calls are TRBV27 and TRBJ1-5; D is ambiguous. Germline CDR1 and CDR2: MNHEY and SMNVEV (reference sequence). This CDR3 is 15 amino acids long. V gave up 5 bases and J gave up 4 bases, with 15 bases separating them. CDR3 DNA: TGTGCCAGCAGTACCCTTGGAGGGAGGAATCAGCCCCAGCATTTT. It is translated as CASSTLGGRNQPQHF.

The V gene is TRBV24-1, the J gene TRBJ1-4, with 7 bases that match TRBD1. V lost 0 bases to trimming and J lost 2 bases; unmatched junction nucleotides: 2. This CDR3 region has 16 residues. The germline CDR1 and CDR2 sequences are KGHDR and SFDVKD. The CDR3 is CATSDLTGVTNEKLFF. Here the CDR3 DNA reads TGTGCCACCAGTGATTTGACAGGGGTGACTAATGAAAAACTGTTTTTT.

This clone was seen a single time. The CDR3 spells CASTDRLLSGNTIYF. For the CDR3, the DNA is TGTGCCAGTACTGACAGACTCCTATCCGGAAACACCATATATTTT. This sequence joins TRBV19 and TRBJ1-3; TRBD1 might be the D (5 bases). V was pared by 7 bases and J by 4 bases, with 17 bases between. Germline CDR1 reads LNHDA; CDR2 reads SQIVND (reference sequence). The CDR3 is 15 residues long.

CDR3: CASSDGASGKVEQFF. In DNA form, the CDR3 reads TGTGCCAGCAGTGACGGGGCTAGCGGGAAAGTTGAGCAGTTCTTC. The chain uses TRBV2 and TRBJ2-1; 9 bases are shared with TRBD2. Germline V gene data show CDR1 as SNHLY and CDR2 as FYNNEI. The CDR3 has 15 amino acids. J gave up 9 bases and V 3 bases, and 9 bases lay outside the gene matches. Looking up the rest from reference TRBV2 and TRBJ2-1 gives the full variable domain: EPEVTQTPSHQVTQMGQEVILRCVPISNHLYFYWYRQILGQKVEFLVSFYNNEISEKSEIFDDQFSVERPDGSNFTLKIRSTKLEDSAMYFCASSDGASGKVEQFFGPGTRLTVL.

CDR3 nucleotide sequence: TGTGCCAGCAGCTACAGGGGGCGAGAGGGTGAAAAACTGTTTTTT. It is translated as CASSYRGREGEKLFF. This sequence joins TRBV13 and TRBJ1-4; the match to TRBD1 covers 9 bases. The CDR3 loop spans 15 amino acids. Germline V gene sequence: CDR1 PRHDT, CDR2 FYEKMQ (reference sequence). V was clipped by 4 bases and J by 7 bases; unmatched bases: 7.

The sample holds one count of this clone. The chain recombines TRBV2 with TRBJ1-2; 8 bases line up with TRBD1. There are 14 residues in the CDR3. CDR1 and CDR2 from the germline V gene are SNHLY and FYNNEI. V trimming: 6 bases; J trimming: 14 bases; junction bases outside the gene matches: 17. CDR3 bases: TGTGCCAGCAGACTCGACCGGGACAGGTTTATGAAAACCTTC. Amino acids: CASRLDRDRFMKTF.

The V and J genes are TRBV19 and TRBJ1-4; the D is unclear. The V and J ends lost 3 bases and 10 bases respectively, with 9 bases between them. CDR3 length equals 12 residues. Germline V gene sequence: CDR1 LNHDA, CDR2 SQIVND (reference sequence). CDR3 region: CASSMISGKLFF. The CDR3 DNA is TGTGCCAGTAGTATGATTTCAGGAAAACTGTTTTTT.

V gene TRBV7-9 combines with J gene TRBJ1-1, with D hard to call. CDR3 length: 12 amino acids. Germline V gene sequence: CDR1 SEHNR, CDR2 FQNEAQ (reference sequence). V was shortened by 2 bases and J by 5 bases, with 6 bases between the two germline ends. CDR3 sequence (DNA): TGTGCCAGCAGCTTAACGGGGACTGAAGCTTTCTTT. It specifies CASSLTGTEAFF.

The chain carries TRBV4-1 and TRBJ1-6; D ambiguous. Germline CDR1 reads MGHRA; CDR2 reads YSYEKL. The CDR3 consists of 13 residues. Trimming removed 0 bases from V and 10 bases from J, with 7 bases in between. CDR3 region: CASSQDGDSPLHF. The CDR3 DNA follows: TGCGCCAGCAGCCAAGATGGAGACTCACCCCTCCACTTT.

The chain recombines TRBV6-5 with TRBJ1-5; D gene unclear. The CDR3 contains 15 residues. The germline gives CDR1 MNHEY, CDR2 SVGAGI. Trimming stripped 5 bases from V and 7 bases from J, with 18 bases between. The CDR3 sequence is CASSLYEGRVQPQHF. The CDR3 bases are TGTGCCAGCAGTCTTTATGAGGGTAGGGTCCAGCCCCAGCATTTT.

The CDR3 loop reads CASSEGWEGYTF. The CDR3 DNA reads TGTGCCAGCAGTGAAGGATGGGAGGGCTACACCTTC. The chain employs TRBV2 and TRBJ1-2; D remains ambiguous. Germline V gene sequence: CDR1 SNHLY, CDR2 FYNNEI. V was pared by 1 base and J by 8 bases, with 8 bases between. The CDR3 runs to 12 residues.

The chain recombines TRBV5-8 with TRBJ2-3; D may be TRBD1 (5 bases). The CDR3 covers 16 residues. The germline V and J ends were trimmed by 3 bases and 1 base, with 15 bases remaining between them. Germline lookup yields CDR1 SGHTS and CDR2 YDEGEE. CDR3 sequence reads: CASSSNRQYGTDTQYF. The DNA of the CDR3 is TGTGCCAGCAGCTCAAACAGGCAGTACGGCACAGATACGCAGTATTTT.

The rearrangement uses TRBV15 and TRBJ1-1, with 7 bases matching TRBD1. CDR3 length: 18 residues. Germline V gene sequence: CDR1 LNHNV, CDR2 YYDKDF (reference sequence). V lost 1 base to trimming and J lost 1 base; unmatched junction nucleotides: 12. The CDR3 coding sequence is TGTGCCACCAGCAGAGCCCACCTTCTGGCAGGGGGGAACACTGAAGCTTTCTTT. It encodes CATSRAHLLAGGNTEAFF. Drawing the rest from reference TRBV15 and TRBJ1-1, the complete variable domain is DAMVIQNPRYQVTQFGKPVTLSCSQTLNHNVMYWYQQKSSQAPKLLFHYYDKDFNNEADTPDNFQSRRPNTSFCFLDIRSPGLGDTAMYLCATSRAHLLAGGNTEAFFGQGTRLTVV.

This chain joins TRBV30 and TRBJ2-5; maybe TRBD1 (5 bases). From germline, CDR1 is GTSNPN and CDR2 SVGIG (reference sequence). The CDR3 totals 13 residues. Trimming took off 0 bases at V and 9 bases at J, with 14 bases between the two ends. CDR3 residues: CAWSVLTDTPQYF. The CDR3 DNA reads TGTGCCTGGAGTGTACTGACAGATACTCCCCAGTACTTC.